The clone carrying this TCR beta chain was detected once. This entry is derived from a study of blood T cell repertoires in COVID-19. As handled by the study authors: Reference gene primer amplification gave nucleated cell count estimates. Method: immunoSEQ multiplex PCR; TCRdb's copy keeps in-frame clones and lacks some. Clone size and the V and J calls come from that table; the DNA yielded D and trimming. The sample records 250,000 to 350,000 clones, roughly 89% being singletons. The CDR3 covers 15 residues. V lost 0 bases, J lost 3 bases, and 12 bases lay in between. CDR1 is SGHAT, CDR2 FQNNGV, per germline.

The sequence derives from a woman aged 40 to 50 who had recovered from COVID-19. The V call is TRBV11-2, the J call TRBJ2-7, with TRBD1 as a possible D gene (6 bases). Sample: peripheral blood. In nucleotides, the CDR3 is TGTGCCAGCAGCTTAGAGGACAGCCCGTACTACGAGCAGTACTTC. This gives the protein CASSLEDSPYYEQYF.